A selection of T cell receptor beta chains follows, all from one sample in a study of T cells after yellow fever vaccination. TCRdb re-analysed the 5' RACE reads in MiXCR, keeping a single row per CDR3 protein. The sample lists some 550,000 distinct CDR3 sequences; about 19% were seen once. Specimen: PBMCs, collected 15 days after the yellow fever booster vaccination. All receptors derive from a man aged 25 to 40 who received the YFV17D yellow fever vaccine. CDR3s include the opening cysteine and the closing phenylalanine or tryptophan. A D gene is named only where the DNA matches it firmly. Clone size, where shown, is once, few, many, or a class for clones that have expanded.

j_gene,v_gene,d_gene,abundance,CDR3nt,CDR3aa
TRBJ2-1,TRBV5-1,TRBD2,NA,TGCGCCAGCAGGGGGACTAGCGGCCGAGATGAGCAGTTCTTC,CASRGTSGRDEQFF
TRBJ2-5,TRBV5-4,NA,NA,TGTGCCAGCAGCTCAGGCGGTCCGAAAGAGACCCAGTACTTC,CASSSGGPKETQYF
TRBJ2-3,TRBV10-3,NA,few,TGTGCCATCAGTGAGTCTGAAGGGACAGATACGCAGTATTTT,CAISESEGTDTQYF
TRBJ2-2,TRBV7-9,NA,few,TGTGCCAGCAATCAAGGACCAGTCGCCGGGGAGCTGTTTTTT,CASNQGPVAGELFF
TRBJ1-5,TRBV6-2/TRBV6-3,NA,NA,TGTGCCAGCAGTTACTATGGACAACCCAATCAGCCCCAGCATTTT,CASSYYGQPNQPQHF
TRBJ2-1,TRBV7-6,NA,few,TGTGCCAGCAGCTTAGCGGGGCGATTCAATGAGCAGTTCTTC,CASSLAGRFNEQFF
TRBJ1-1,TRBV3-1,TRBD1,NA,TGTGCCAGCACCCAGGGAGGGGGCTCTGAAGCTTTCTTT,CASTQGGGSEAFF
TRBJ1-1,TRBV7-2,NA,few,TGTGCCAGCAGCTTGAGCGGCGGAGCTTTCTTT,CASSLSGGAFF
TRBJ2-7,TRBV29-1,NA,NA,TGCAGCGTTTCTTCCGGGCCTTACGAGCAGTACTTC,CSVSSGPYEQYF
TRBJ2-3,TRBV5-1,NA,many,TGCGCCAGCAGCTTGGCTAGCGGCACAGATACGCAGTATTTT,CASSLASGTDTQYF
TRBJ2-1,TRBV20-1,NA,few,TGCAGTGCCCAACCGGGACGTAGCGATGAGCAGTTCTTC,CSAQPGRSDEQFF
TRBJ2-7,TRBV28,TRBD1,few,TGTGCCAGCAGCAGTGCCGGGACAGGGCTGTACGAGCAGTACTTC,CASSSAGTGLYEQYF
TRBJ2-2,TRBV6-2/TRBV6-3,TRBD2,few,TGTGCCAGCAGTTACTCTAGGGAGGGCGGACGGGAGCTGTTTTTT,CASSYSREGGRELFF
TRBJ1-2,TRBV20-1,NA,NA,TGCAGTGCACCACCCAGCCTTAACTATGGCTACACCTTC,CSAPPSLNYGYTF
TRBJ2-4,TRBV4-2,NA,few,TGTGCCAGCAGCCAAGATAGGACTATCGATAACATTCAGTACTTC,CASSQDRTIDNIQYF
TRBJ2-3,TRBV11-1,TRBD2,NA,TGTGCCAGCAGCCCCCGGTCGACTAGCGGGAACACAGATACGCAGTATTTT,CASSPRSTSGNTDTQYF
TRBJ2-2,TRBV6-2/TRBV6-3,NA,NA,TGTGCCAGCAGCCAGACCAGAGGTACCGGGGAGCTGTTTTTT,CASSQTRGTGELFF
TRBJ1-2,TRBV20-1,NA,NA,TGCAGTGCTAGTACGATCGGCGGCTACACCTTC,CSASTIGGYTF
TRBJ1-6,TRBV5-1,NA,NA,TGCGCCAGCAGCTTGTCCGGGATCGGTTCACCCCTCCACTTT,CASSLSGIGSPLHF
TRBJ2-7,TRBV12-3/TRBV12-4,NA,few,TGTGCCAGCACCACCTATAAGGGATCTCGAGCTTACGAGCAGTACTTC,CASTTYKGSRAYEQYF
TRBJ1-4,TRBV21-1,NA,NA,TGTGCCAGCAGCAATCTCCCCCGATTAGACAGCAGAACCATCCTTTTT,CASSNLPRLDSRTILF
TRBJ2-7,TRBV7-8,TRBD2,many,TGTGCCAGCAGCCTTAACGGTAGCCCCGGGGGGGACGAGCAGTACTTC,CASSLNGSPGGDEQYF
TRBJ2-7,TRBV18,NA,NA,TGTGCCAGCTCCCGAGGGGAACTCTACGAGCAGTACTTC,CASSRGELYEQYF
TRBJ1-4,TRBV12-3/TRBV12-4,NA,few,TGTGCCAGCAGTTTAGACGGACCACCTAGAGAAAAACTGTTTTTT,CASSLDGPPREKLFF
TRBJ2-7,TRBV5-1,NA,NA,TGCGCCAGCAGCTTGACTAGCAGCGGCTCCTACGAGCAGTACTTC,CASSLTSSGSYEQYF
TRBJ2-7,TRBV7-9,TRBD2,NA,TGTGCCAGCAGCGCCGGGACTAGCGGCCTCTACGAGCAGTACTTC,CASSAGTSGLYEQYF
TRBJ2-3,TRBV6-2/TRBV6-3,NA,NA,TGTGCCAGCAGAGATCCTACAGATACGCAGTATTTT,CASRDPTDTQYF
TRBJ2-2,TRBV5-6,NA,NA,TGTGCCAGCAGCCAATACATGACGTACTGGGAGCTGTTTTTT,CASSQYMTYWELFF
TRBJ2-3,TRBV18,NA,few,TGTGCCAGCTCACCCGGGTTACCCGCAGATACGCAGTATTTT,CASSPGLPADTQYF
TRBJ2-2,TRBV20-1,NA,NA,TGCAGTGCGAGGGAGTTTCGCACCGGGGAGCTGTTTTTT,CSAREFRTGELFF
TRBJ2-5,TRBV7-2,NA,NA,TGTGCCAGCAGCTTAGAGAGCGCACAGTACTTC,CASSLESAQYF
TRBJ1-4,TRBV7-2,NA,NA,TGTGCCAGCAGCTTAGGCGGGAGTCGGGAAAAACTGTTTTTT,CASSLGGSREKLFF
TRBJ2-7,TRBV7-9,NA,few,TGTGCCAGCAGACCACAGGGGACTCCATACGAGCAGTACTTC,CASRPQGTPYEQYF
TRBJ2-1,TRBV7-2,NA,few,TGTGCCAGCAGCTTAGTAGTTCTCGGAAATGAGCAGTTCTTC,CASSLVVLGNEQFF
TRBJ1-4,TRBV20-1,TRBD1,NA,TGCAGTGCTGGACAGGGGGCAAACGCTGAAAAACTGTTTTTT,CSAGQGANAEKLFF
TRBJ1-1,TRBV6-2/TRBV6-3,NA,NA,TGTGCCAGCAGTCTCAGCCGACTGAACACTGAAGCTTTCTTT,CASSLSRLNTEAFF
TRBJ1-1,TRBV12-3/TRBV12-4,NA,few,TGTGCCAGCAGTTTAGAAAACAGCTACACTGAAGCTTTCTTT,CASSLENSYTEAFF
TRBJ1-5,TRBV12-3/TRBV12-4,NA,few,TGTGCCAGCAGTTGGGGGGGAAATAGCAATCAGCCCCAGCATTTT,CASSWGGNSNQPQHF
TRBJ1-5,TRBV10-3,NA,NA,TGTGCCATCAGTCCTGGGGAAGGGGATCAGCCCCAGCATTTT,CAISPGEGDQPQHF
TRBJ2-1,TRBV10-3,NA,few,TGTGCCATCAGTGAGCCCTTCTCCCGGCACAATGAGCAGTTCTTC,CAISEPFSRHNEQFF
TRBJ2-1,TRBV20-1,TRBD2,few,TGCAGTGCTAGAGATCCTAGCGGGCCCAACGGGGGTGAGCAGTTCTTC,CSARDPSGPNGGEQFF
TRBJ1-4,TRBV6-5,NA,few,TGTGCCAGCAGTTACTCGACCGAGAATGAAAAACTGTTTTTT,CASSYSTENEKLFF
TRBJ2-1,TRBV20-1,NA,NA,TGCAGTGCAACAAAGGGGCCCCTAGGGGATGAGCAGTTCTTC,CSATKGPLGDEQFF
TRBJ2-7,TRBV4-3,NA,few,TGCGCCAGCAGCCAATTTGGGGGAGATTACGAGCAGTACTTC,CASSQFGGDYEQYF
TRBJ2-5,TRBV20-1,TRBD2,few,TGCAGTGCTACGGGACTAGCGGGAAGGGGTGAGACCCAGTACTTC,CSATGLAGRGETQYF
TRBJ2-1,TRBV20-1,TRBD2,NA,TGCAGTGCCCTGGGACTAGCGGGTAATGAGCAGTTCTTC,CSALGLAGNEQFF
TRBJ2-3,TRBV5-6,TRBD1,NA,TGTGCCAGCAGCCCCACCCGACAGGGGGTCACAGATACGCAGTATTTT,CASSPTRQGVTDTQYF
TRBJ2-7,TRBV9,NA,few,TGTGCCAGCAGCGCCTCAGGGGAAGGATTGGACGAGCAGTACTTC,CASSASGEGLDEQYF
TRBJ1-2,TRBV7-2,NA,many,TGTGCCAGCAGCTTTGGGGGGCAGGGTTCGTGGAATGGCTACACCTTC,CASSFGGQGSWNGYTF
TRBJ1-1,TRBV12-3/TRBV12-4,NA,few,TGTGCCAGCAGTTTATTTGGCAGAGCGCCTGAAGCTTTCTTT,CASSLFGRAPEAFF
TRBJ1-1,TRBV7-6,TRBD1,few,TGTGCCAGCAGCTTAATGGGACAGGGGAGGTTGAACACTGAAGCTTTCTTT,CASSLMGQGRLNTEAFF
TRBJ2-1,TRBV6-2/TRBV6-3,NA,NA,TGTGCCAGCAAAGGGACGAGCTACAATGAGCAGTTCTTC,CASKGTSYNEQFF
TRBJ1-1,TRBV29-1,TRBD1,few,TGCAGCGTTGAAGGAAGGGACAGGGACGGATTTGAAGCTTTCTTT,CSVEGRDRDGFEAFF
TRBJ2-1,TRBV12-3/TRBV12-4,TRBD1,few,TGTGCCAGCAGTTCCGGACAGGGGAACAATGAGCAGTTCTTC,CASSSGQGNNEQFF
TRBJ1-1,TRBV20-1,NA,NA,TGCAGTGCTAGAGATGGCGGAGAAGCTTTCTTT,CSARDGGEAFF
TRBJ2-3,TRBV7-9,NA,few,TGTGCCAGCAGCGTCGGAACGGCCAAGGAAGATACGCAGTATTTT,CASSVGTAKEDTQYF
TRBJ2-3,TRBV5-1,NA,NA,TGCGCCAGCAGCTTGTACAGCACAGATACGCAGTATTTT,CASSLYSTDTQYF
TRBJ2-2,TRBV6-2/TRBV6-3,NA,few,TGTGCCAGCAGGCGGGACACAAACACCGGGGAGCTGTTTTTT,CASRRDTNTGELFF
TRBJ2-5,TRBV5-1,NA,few,TGCGCCAGCAGCCCTACCCGAGCAGGGAGAAAAGAGACCCAGTACTTC,CASSPTRAGRKETQYF
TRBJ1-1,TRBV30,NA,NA,TGTGCCTGGAGTGTACGGCAGCAGCATGAAGCTTTCTTT,CAWSVRQQHEAFF